The 5 T cell receptor beta chains below come from one sample, sequenced in a study of cytomegalovirus exposure and HLA in healthy donors. The PCR contained 60 Vbeta and 13 Jbeta primers. Sequenced by immunoSEQ multiplex PCR; TCRdb stores in-frame clones only, minus some. The table lists about 130,000 clones, just under 75% of them singletons. Sequencing was performed on PBMCs. All receptors derive from a man aged 40-49 years in good health and CMV-seropositive.

The CDR3 reads CASSLGQENYEQYF. CDR3 DNA sequence: TGTGCCAGCAGCTTGGGACAGGAGAACTACGAGCAGTACTTC. The chain employs TRBV5-4 and TRBJ2-7; perhaps TRBD1 as D (6 bases). The CDR3 loop spans 14 amino acids. Germline lookup yields CDR1 SGHNT and CDR2 YYREEE (reference sequence). Trimming cost V 0 bases and J 3 bases, with 10 bases left between them. Drawing the rest from reference TRBV5-4 and TRBJ2-7, the complete variable domain is ETGVTQSPTHLIKTRGQQVTLRCSSQSGHNTVSWYQQALGQGPQFIFQYYREEENGRGNFPPRFSGLQFPNYSSELNVNALELDDSALYLCASSLGQENYEQYFGPGTRLTVT.

The chain employs TRBV10-1 and TRBJ2-2; 10 nucleotides line up with TRBD2. The trim removed 2 bases at V and 9 bases at J, leaving 15 bases unmatched. There are 18 residues in the CDR3. The germline gives CDR1 WNHNN, CDR2 SYGVQD (reference sequence). The CDR3 DNA reads as TGCGCCAGCAGTGAGAATGGTAGCGGGGGGCTGCGGAACCGGGAGCTGTTTTTT. Protein sequence: CASSENGSGGLRNRELFF.

The chain combines TRBV19 with TRBJ1-1; TRBD1 matches at 7 bases. V dropped 5 bases and J dropped 3; count of bases not matched to a gene: 6. This CDR3 has 14 amino acids. Germline V gene lookup returns CDR1 LNHDA and CDR2 SQIVND (reference sequence). This chain's CDR3 is CASSLYRGDTEAFF. The CDR3 DNA sequence: TGTGCCAGTAGTCTCTACAGGGGAGACACTGAAGCTTTCTTT. Full variable domain (rest looked up from reference TRBV19 and TRBJ1-1): DGGITQSPKYLFRKEGQNVTLSCEQNLNHDAMYWYRQDPGQGLRLIYYSQIVNDFQKGDIAEGYSVSREKKESFPLTVTSAQKNPTAFYLCASSLYRGDTEAFFGQGTRLTVV.

This rearrangement joins TRBV27 to TRBJ2-3; TRBD2 agrees at 9 bases. This CDR3 is built from 16 residues. Germline CDR1 reads MNHEY; CDR2 reads SMNVEV (reference sequence). V trimming: 10 bases; J trimming: 5 bases; junction bases outside the gene matches: 16. This chain's CDR3 is CATLPAGGLARDTQYF. The CDR3, as DNA: TGTGCCACCCTCCCCGCGGGGGGGCTTGCGAGAGATACGCAGTATTTT.

The chain uses TRBV6-5 and TRBJ2-5; 7 nucleotides align to TRBD1. Germline V lookup: CDR1 MNHEY, CDR2 SVGAGI. The CDR3 runs 15 residues. V was pared by 5 bases and J by 5 bases, with 11 bases of the junction left unmatched. The CDR3 is CASSRDSSPRETQYF. CDR3 coding DNA: TGTGCCAGCAGTAGGGACAGTTCTCCTCGGGAGACCCAGTACTTC.